This TCR beta chain was sequenced during a study of cytomegalovirus exposure and HLA in healthy donors. CDR1 is LNHDA and CDR2 is SQIVND in the germline V gene (reference sequence). This CDR3 spans 13 amino acids. Points on this clone: At one end, the junction sequence differs from germline, possibly due to a read error.

PCR was performed using 60 Vbeta and 13 Jbeta primers. This table comes from immunoSEQ multiplex PCR, and its TCRdb copy is limited to in-frame clones, with some not included. The sample includes just over 150,000 clones, around 80% of them seen just once. Sample: PBMCs. This sequence was found in a male donor in good health and CMV-seropositive. This chain joins TRBV19 and TRBJ1-2; D may be TRBD1 (6 bases). The CDR3 region is CVSAREGGYGYTF. In nucleotides, the CDR3 is TGTGTCAGTGCCAGGGAGGGGGGATATGGCTACACCTTC.